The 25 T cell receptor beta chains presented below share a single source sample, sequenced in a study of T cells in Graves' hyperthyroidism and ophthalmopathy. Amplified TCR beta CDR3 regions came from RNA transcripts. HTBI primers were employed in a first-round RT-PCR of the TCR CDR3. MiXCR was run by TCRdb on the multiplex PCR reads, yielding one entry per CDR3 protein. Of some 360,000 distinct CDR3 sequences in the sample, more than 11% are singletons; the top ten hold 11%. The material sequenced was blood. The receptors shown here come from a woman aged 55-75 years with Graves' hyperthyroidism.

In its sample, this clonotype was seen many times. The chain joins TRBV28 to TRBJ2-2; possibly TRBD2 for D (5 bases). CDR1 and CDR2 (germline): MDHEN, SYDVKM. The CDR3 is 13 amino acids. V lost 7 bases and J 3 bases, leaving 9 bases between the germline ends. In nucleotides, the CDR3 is TGTGCCAGCAAGAGGGCTGACACCGGGGAGCTGTTTTTT. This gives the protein CASKRADTGELFF.

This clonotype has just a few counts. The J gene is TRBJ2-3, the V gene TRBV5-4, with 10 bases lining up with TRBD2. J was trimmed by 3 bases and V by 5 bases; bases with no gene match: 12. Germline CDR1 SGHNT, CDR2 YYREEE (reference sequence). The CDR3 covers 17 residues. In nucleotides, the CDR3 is TGTGCCAGCAGTGCGGCTAGCGGGAGACTTGGGACAGATACGCAGTATTTT. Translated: CASSAASGRLGTDTQYF. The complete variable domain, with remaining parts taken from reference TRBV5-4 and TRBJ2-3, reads ETGVTQSPTHLIKTRGQQVTLRCSSQSGHNTVSWYQQALGQGPQFIFQYYREEENGRGNFPPRFSGLQFPNYSSELNVNALELDDSALYLCASSAASGRLGTDTQYFGPGTRLTVL.

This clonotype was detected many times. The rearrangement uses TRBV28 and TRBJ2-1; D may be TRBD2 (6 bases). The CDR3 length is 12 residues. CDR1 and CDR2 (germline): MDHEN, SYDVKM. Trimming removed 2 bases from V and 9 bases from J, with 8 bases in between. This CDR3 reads CASSLGGSEQFF. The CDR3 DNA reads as TGTGCCAGCAGTTTAGGAGGGAGTGAGCAGTTCTTC. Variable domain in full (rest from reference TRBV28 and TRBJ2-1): DVKVTQSSRYLVKRTGEKVFLECVQDMDHENMFWYRQDPGLGLRLIYFSYDVKMKEKGDIPEGYSVSREKKERFSLILESASTNQTSMYLCASSLGGSEQFFGPGTRLTVL.

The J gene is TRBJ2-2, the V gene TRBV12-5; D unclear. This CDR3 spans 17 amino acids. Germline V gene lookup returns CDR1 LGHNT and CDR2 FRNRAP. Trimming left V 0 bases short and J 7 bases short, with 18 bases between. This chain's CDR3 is CASGLVLGHPEHGELFF. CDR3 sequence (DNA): TGTGCTAGTGGTTTGGTACTGGGCCACCCAGAGCACGGGGAGCTGTTTTTT.

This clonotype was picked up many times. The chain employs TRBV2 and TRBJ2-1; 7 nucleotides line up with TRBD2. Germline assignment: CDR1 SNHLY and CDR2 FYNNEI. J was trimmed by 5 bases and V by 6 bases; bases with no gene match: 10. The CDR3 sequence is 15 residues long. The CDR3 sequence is CASSARLADNNEQFF. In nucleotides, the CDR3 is TGTGCCAGCAGCGCTCGACTAGCAGATAACAATGAGCAGTTCTTC.

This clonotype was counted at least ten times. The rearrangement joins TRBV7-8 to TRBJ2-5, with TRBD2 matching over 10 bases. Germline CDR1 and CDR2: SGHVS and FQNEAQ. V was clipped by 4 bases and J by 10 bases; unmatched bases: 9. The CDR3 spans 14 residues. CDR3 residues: CASSSGTSERVQYF. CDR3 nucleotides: TGTGCCAGCAGCTCAGGGACTAGCGAGAGGGTCCAGTACTTC.

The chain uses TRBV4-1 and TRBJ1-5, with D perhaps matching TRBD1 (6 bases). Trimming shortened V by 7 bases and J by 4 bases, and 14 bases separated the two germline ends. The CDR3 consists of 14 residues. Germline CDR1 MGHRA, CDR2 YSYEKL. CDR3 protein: CASTPRGGNQPQHF. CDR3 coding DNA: TGCGCCAGCACCCCCAGGGGTGGTAATCAGCCCCAGCATTTT.

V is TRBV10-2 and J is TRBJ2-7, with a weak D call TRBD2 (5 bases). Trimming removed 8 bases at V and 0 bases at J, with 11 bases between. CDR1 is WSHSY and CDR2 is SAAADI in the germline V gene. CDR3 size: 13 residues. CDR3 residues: CASLDSPSYEQYF. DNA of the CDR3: TGCGCCAGCTTGGACTCCCCCTCCTACGAGCAGTACTTC.

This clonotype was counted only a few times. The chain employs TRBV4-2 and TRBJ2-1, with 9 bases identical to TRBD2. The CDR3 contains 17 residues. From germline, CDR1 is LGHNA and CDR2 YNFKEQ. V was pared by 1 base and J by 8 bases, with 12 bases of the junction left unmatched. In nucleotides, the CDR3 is TGTGCCAGCAGCCAAGCTGGGGATAGCGGGAGTGTGGATGAGCAGTTCTTC. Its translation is CASSQAGDSGSVDEQFF.

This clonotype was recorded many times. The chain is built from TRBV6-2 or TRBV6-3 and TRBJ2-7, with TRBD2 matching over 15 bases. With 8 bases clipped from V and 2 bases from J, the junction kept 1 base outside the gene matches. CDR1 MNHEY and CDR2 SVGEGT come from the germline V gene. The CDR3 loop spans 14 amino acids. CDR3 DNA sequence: TGTGCCAGCGGACTAGCGGGAGGGCCCTACGAGCAGTACTTC. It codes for CASGLAGGPYEQYF.

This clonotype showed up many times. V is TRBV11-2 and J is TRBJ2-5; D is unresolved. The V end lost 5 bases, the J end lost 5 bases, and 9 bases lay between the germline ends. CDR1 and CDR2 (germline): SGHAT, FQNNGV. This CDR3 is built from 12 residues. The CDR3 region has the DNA TGTGCCAGCAGCCCCATGGGGGAGACCCAGTACTTC. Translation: CASSPMGETQYF.

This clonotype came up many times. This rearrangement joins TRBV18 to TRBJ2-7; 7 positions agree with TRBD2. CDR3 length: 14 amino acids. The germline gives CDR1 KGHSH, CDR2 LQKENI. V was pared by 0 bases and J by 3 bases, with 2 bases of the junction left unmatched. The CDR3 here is CASSPPGLHYEQYF. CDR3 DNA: TGTGCCAGCTCACCACCGGGACTACACTACGAGCAGTACTTC.

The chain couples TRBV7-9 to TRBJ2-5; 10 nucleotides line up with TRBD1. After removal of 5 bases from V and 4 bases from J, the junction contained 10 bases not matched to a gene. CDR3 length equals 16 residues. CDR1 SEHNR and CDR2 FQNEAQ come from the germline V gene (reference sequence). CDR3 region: CASSPLTGGAGETQYF. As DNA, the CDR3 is TGTGCCAGCAGCCCCTTGACAGGGGGCGCGGGAGAGACCCAGTACTTC.

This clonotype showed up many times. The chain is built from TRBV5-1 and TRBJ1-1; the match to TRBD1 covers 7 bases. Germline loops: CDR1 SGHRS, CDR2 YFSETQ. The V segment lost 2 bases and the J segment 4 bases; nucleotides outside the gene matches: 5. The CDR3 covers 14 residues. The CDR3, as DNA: TGCGCCAGCAGCTTACAGGGGTATGGCACTGAAGCTTTCTTT. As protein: CASSLQGYGTEAFF.

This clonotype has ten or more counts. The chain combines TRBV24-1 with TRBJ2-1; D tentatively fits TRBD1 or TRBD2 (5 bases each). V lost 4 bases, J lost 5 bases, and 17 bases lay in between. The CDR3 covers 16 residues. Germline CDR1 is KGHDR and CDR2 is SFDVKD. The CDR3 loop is CATSEPMDGTDNEQFF. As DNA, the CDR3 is TGTGCCACCAGTGAACCTATGGACGGGACGGACAATGAGCAGTTCTTC.

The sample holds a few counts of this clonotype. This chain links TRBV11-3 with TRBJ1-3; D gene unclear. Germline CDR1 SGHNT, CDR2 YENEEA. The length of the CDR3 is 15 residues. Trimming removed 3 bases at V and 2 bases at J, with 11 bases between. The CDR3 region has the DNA TGTGCCAGCAGCTTGTTGACGGCCACTGGAAACACCATATATTTT. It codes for CASSLLTATGNTIYF.

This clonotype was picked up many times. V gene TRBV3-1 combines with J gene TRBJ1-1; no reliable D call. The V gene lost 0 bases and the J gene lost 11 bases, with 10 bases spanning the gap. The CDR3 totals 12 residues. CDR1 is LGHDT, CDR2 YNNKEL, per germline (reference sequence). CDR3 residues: CASSQDGIVAFF. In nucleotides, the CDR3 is TGTGCCAGCAGCCAAGACGGGATTGTGGCTTTCTTT.

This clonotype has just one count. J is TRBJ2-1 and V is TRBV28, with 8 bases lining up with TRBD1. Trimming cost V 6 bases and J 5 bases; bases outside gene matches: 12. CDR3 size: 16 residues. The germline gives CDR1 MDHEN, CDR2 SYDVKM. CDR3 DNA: TGTGCCAGCAGGCCGAAGCGGGCAGGGGGCCACAATGAGCAGTTCTTC. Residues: CASRPKRAGGHNEQFF.

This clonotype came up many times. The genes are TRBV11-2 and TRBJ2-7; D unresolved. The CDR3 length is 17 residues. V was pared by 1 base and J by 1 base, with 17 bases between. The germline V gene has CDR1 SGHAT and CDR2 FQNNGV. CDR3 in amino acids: CASSLGIWAYPSYEQYF. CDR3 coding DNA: TGTGCCAGCAGCTTAGGTATTTGGGCCTATCCTTCCTACGAGCAGTACTTC.

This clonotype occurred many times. The CDR3 region has the DNA TGTGCCAGCTCACAGACGGCTATTACAAATAATGAGCAGTTCTTC. Encoded protein: CASSQTAITNNEQFF. V and J are TRBV18 and TRBJ2-1, with D hard to call. This CDR3 region has 15 residues. The V end lost 4 bases, the J end lost 7 bases, and 17 bases lay between the germline ends. Germline CDR1 KGHSH, CDR2 LQKENI. Complete variable domain (other parts from reference TRBV18 and TRBJ2-1): NAGVMQNPRHLVRRRGQEARLRCSPMKGHSHVYWYRQLPEEGLKFMVYLQKENIIDESGMPKERFSAEFPKEGPSILRIQQVVRGDSAAYFCASSQTAITNNEQFFGPGTRLTVL.

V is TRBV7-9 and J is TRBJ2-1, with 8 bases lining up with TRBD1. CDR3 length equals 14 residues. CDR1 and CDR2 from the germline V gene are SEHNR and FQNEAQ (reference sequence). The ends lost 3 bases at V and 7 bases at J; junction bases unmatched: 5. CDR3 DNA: TGTGCCAGCAGCTTTGGGACAGGCAGAAATGAGCAGTTCTTC. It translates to CASSFGTGRNEQFF.

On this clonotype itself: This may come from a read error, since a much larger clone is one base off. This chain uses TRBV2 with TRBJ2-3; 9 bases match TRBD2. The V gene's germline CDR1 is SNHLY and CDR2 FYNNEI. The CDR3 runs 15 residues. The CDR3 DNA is TGTGCCAGCAGGGATACTAGCGGGTACACAGATGCGCAGTATTTT. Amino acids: CASRDTSGYTDAQYF.

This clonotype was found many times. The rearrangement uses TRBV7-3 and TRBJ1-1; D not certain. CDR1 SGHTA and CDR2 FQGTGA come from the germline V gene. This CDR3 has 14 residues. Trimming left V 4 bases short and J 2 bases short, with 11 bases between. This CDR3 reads CASSSSPSNTEAFF. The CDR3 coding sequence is TGTGCCAGCAGCTCCAGTCCCAGCAACACTGAAGCTTTCTTT.

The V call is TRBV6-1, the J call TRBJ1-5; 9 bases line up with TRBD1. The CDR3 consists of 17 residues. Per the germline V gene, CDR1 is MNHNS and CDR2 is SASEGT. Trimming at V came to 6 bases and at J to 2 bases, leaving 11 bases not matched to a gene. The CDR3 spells CASSVSTGGAGNQPQHF. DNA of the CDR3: TGTGCCAGCAGCGTCTCTACAGGGGGCGCCGGCAATCAGCCCCAGCATTTT.

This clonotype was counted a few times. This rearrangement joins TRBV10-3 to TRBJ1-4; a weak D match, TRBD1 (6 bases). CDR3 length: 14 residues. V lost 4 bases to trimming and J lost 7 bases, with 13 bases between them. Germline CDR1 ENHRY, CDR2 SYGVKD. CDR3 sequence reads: CAISARGNVEKLFF. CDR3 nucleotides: TGTGCCATCAGTGCAAGGGGGAATGTTGAAAAACTGTTTTTT.